This note documents a single T cell receptor (beta chain) sequence. Authors' data handling: Amplifying reference gene primers gave estimates of nucleated cell counts. Generated by immunoSEQ multiplex PCR, the TCRdb table keeps only in-frame clones and is missing some. V and J calls and clone size are given by that table; D and trimming were obtained from the DNA. The sample has roughly 190,000 clones, about 85% seen once. The record originates from a study of blood T cell repertoires in COVID-19. Overall study: Nucleic acid was either cDNA or gDNA, and it came from T cells, B-cell-depleted T cells, or PBMCs.

This TCR was recovered from a woman older than 75 in a cohort sampled during active or convalescent COVID-19. Sequenced input: peripheral blood.

CDR3 region: CASSVDFGSGGQETQYF. In DNA, the CDR3 is TGTGCCAGCAGCGTAGATTTTGGTAGCGGGGGGCAAGAGACCCAGTACTTC. V is TRBV9 and J is TRBJ2-5, with TRBD2 matching over 10 bases. The germline gives CDR1 SGDLS, CDR2 YYNGEE. CDR3 length: 17 amino acids. V dropped 0 bases and J dropped 2; count of bases not matched to a gene: 7.